This record concerns one T cell receptor (beta chain) sequence. Assay: immunoSEQ multiplex PCR; the TCRdb copy retains only in-frame clones and omits some. The sample holds 30,000 to 35,000 clones, around 88% seen once. This sample was taken from a study of T cell changes during pregnancy in multiple sclerosis. Trimming left V 4 bases short and J 9 bases short, with 16 bases between. This CDR3 has 14 amino acids. Germline CDR1 MNHNS, CDR2 SASEGT. This TCR was recovered from a female donor in good health, enrolled as a control in a pregnancy study. The chain links TRBV6-1 to TRBJ2-4; TRBD1 is a possible D gene (6 bases). The material sequenced was CD4+ T cells from peripheral blood mononuclear cells, taken in the first trimester of pregnancy. CDR3 nucleotides: TGTGCCAGCAGTGCTGCCCAGACAGGTTTCATTCAGTACTTC. This encodes CASSAAQTGFIQYF.